This T cell receptor (beta chain) was recorded in a study of Graves' ophthalmopathy and Graves' hyperthyroidism. This clonotype was picked up many times. The hyperthyroidism patients, aged 18 to 65, had been newly diagnosed, with under 2 months' duration. Additional autoimmune diseases, uncontrolled infections, pregnancy or lactation disqualified patients. The CDR3 runs 15 residues. The germline V gene encodes CDR1 MNHEY and CDR2 SVGEGT. Trimming cost V 0 bases and J 6 bases, with 11 bases left between them. RNA served as the template for amplifying TCR beta CDR3 regions. HTBI primers were employed in first-round RT-PCR, then a second-round multiplex PCR followed. TCRdb re-called the multiplex PCR reads through MiXCR, storing one row per CDR3 protein. The table lists a few hundred thousand distinct CDR3 sequences, roughly 15% of them singletons.

The sequence came from an adult woman with stable Graves' hyperthyroidism. This sequence joins TRBV6-2 or TRBV6-3 and TRBJ2-2; D may be TRBD2 (5 bases). Sequenced material: peripheral blood. CDR3 nucleotide sequence: TGTGCCAGCAGTTACTCCCCCGGGGTAGCCGGGGAGCTGTTTTTT. Its protein is CASSYSPGVAGELFF.